This entry features one T cell receptor (beta chain) sequence. CDR1 is MNHEY, CDR2 SVGAGI, per germline. CDR3 size: 16 residues. V was trimmed by 2 bases and J by 4 bases, leaving 16 bases between them. These data belong to a study of shared clonotypes between healthy human individuals. Measured with immunoSEQ multiplex PCR; TCRdb has only the in-frame clones, and not every one. The repertoire holds approximately 2,300,000 clones, with roughly 92% as singletons. The source material was naive CD4+ T cells from PBMCs. The subset is: CD45RA+ positively selected. This chain links TRBV6-5 with TRBJ2-3; D may be TRBD1 (6 bases). The receptor's source is a man between 18 and 35 years old in good health. Some clones in this sample may be carry-over from other donors' samples. The CDR3 here is CASSYRQDRHPDTQYF. The CDR3 bases are TGTGCCAGCAGTTACAGACAGGACCGGCATCCAGATACGCAGTATTTT.